Each of the 30 T cell receptor beta chains below was sequenced from the same sample in a study of long-term antiretroviral therapy in people with HIV. Sequencing used immunoSEQ v3.0 at survey level. Sequenced by immunoSEQ multiplex PCR; TCRdb stores in-frame clones only, minus some. This table holds fewer than 35,000 clones, around 85% found once. The sequencing used unsorted PBMCs, collected about 3.5 years after starting antiretroviral therapy. The receptors originated from a man aged 18 to 29 with HIV.

This sequence joins TRBV9 and TRBJ2-1; 12 positions match TRBD1. The CDR3 contains 17 residues. The J segment lost 8 bases and the V segment lost 4 bases, leaving 13 bases of the junction unmatched. Germline V gives CDR1 SGDLS, CDR2 YYNGEE. The CDR3 protein is CASSTKDGTGGLDEQFF. CDR3 bases: TGTGCCAGCAGCACGAAAGACGGGACAGGGGGCTTAGATGAGCAGTTCTTC.

This clone was seen a few times. V gene TRBV29-1 combines with J gene TRBJ1-5; D ambiguous. Germline V CDR1 and CDR2: SQVTM, ANQGSEA. CDR3 length equals 13 residues. V was pared by 4 bases and J by 0 bases, with 7 bases between. The CDR3, as DNA: TGCAGCGTTGGCTGGGCTAGCAATCAGCCCCAGCATTTT. Translation gives CSVGWASNQPQHF.

This sequence joins TRBV28 and TRBJ1-1; weak D call: TRBD1 (5 bases). The CDR3 runs 14 residues. Germline loops: CDR1 MDHEN, CDR2 SYDVKM. V lost 5 bases, J lost 3 bases, and 13 bases lay in between. CDR3 in DNA: TGTGCCAGCAGTACCGCGGGGCGGGACACTGAAGCTTTCTTT. It is translated as CASSTAGRDTEAFF.

This chain links TRBV15 with TRBJ2-5; tentatively, D is TRBD1 (6 bases). Germline V gene sequence: CDR1 LNHNV, CDR2 YYDKDF (reference sequence). The CDR3 has 14 residues. V was pared by 0 bases and J by 5 bases, with 10 bases between. The DNA of the CDR3 is TGTGCCACCAGCAGAGATCGCCAGGGGGAGACCCAGTACTTC. Translation gives CATSRDRQGETQYF.

CDR3 in DNA: TGTGCCAGCTCGGACAGGCCAACCTACGAGCAGTACTTC. This sequence encodes CASSDRPTYEQYF. This chain uses TRBV18 with TRBJ2-7; 7 nucleotides agree with TRBD1. V shed 6 bases, J shed 2 bases, and the junction held 4 bases outside the gene matches. Germline V lookup: CDR1 KGHSH, CDR2 LQKENI. This CDR3 is built from 13 residues.

This chain uses TRBV27 with TRBJ1-4; D unresolved. This CDR3 is 13 amino acids long. V was cut by 2 bases and J by 5 bases, with 6 bases left in between. Germline assignment: CDR1 MNHEY and CDR2 SMNVEV (reference sequence). CDR3 amino acids: CASSLIWNEKLFF. The CDR3 DNA reads as TGTGCCAGCAGTTTAATCTGGAATGAAAAACTGTTTTTT.

The V and J genes are TRBV7-8 and TRBJ1-3; D may be TRBD1 (5 bases). Germline V lookup: CDR1 SGHVS, CDR2 FQNEAQ. The CDR3 runs 17 residues. Trimming removed 2 bases from V and 2 bases from J, with 16 bases in between. The CDR3 sequence is CASSLYPRDRAGNTIYF. In DNA, the CDR3 is TGTGCCAGCAGCTTATACCCCCGCGACAGAGCTGGAAACACCATATATTTT.

The V gene is TRBV7-9, the J gene TRBJ1-2; the D is unclear. Germline CDR1 reads SEHNR; CDR2 reads FQNEAQ (reference sequence). The germline V and J ends were trimmed by 1 base and 2 bases, with 8 bases remaining between them. The CDR3 consists of 14 residues. CDR3 coding DNA: TGTGCCAGCAGCTTAGAATGGCAGAACTATGGCTACACCTTC. Amino acid sequence: CASSLEWQNYGYTF.

This sequence joins TRBV19 and TRBJ2-3, with D unresolved. CDR1 LNHDA and CDR2 SQIVND come from the germline V gene (reference sequence). Trimming took 6 bases from V and 2 from J, leaving 12 bases between them. The CDR3 is 14 amino acids. This chain's CDR3 is CASRVREHTDTQYF. DNA of the CDR3: TGTGCCAGTAGAGTTAGAGAACACACAGATACGCAGTATTTT.

V and J are TRBV6-5 and TRBJ2-5, with 8 bases identical to TRBD2. This CDR3 is 15 amino acids long. Per the germline V gene, CDR1 is MNHEY and CDR2 is SVGAGI. The V and J ends lost 4 bases and 5 bases, in that order; junction bases with no gene match: 9. Written as DNA, the CDR3 is TGTGCCAGCAGTTCGGGCGGGAGGAAGATGGAGACCCAGTACTTC. Protein sequence: CASSSGGRKMETQYF.

The rearrangement links TRBV25-1 to TRBJ2-2, with D perhaps matching TRBD1 (7 bases). V was shortened by 3 bases and J by 3 bases, with 8 bases between the two germline ends. Germline V lookup: CDR1 MGHDK, CDR2 SYGVNS. The CDR3 length is 14 residues. The CDR3 DNA is TGTGCCAGCAGTGACAGGGGGGACACCGGGGAGCTGTTTTTT. Translated: CASSDRGDTGELFF.

This clone appeared once. The chain uses TRBV7-7 and TRBJ1-1, with unresolved D. The CDR3 extends over 13 amino acids. V dropped 1 base and J dropped 3 bases, with 6 bases sitting between them. Germline V CDR1 and CDR2: SSHAT, FNYEAQ (reference sequence). The CDR3 here is CASSLEADTEAFF. CDR3 sequence (DNA): TGTGCCAGCAGCTTAGAGGCAGACACTGAAGCTTTCTTT.

This chain links TRBV2 with TRBJ2-7; no reliable D call. The CDR3 consists of 14 residues. V was clipped by 8 bases and J by 0 bases, with 14 bases between them. Germline V lookup: CDR1 SNHLY, CDR2 FYNNEI. CDR3 sequence: CASSVPQSSYEQYF. For the CDR3, the DNA is TGTGCCAGCTCCGTCCCACAGAGCTCCTACGAGCAGTACTTC. Supplemented by reference TRBV2 and TRBJ2-7, the full variable domain reads EPEVTQTPSHQVTQMGQEVILRCVPISNHLYFYWYRQILGQKVEFLVSFYNNEISEKSEIFDDQFSVERPDGSNFTLKIRSTKLEDSAMYFCASSVPQSSYEQYFGPGTRLTVT.

The sample holds one count of this clone. This sequence joins TRBV7-7 and TRBJ2-7; 8 positions agree with TRBD1. Germline CDR1 SSHAT, CDR2 FNYEAQ (reference sequence). The CDR3 runs to 15 residues. V lost 2 bases, J lost 0 bases, and 3 bases stayed unmatched. The CDR3 loop is CASSLRQGFSYEQYF. CDR3 DNA sequence: TGTGCCAGCAGCTTAAGACAGGGGTTCTCCTACGAGCAGTACTTC. Full variable domain (outside the CDR3, taken from reference TRBV7-7 and TRBJ2-7): GAGVSQSPRYKVTKRGQDVTLRCDPISSHATLYWYQQALGQGPEFLTYFNYEAQPDKSGLPSDRFSAERPEGSISTLTIQRTEQRDSAMYRCASSLRQGFSYEQYFGPGTRLTVT.

V usage is TRBV27 and J usage is TRBJ1-1, with a tentative D call TRBD1 (6 bases). CDR1 is MNHEY and CDR2 is SMNVEV in the germline V gene (reference sequence). The V and J ends lost 4 bases and 0 bases respectively, with 18 bases between them. This CDR3 contains 17 residues. For the CDR3, the DNA is TGTGCCAGCAGTTCAACTGCTCCGACAGGAATGAACACTGAAGCTTTCTTT. Translation: CASSSTAPTGMNTEAFF.

The chain uses TRBV7-8 and TRBJ2-3; D is undetermined. Germline V gene lookup returns CDR1 SGHVS and CDR2 FQNEAQ. The CDR3 covers 14 residues. V was trimmed by 3 bases and J by 2 bases, leaving 9 bases between them. The CDR3 DNA follows: TGTGCCAGCAGCTTTGGCTATACCACAGATACGCAGTATTTT. As protein: CASSFGYTTDTQYF.

The chain links TRBV7-6 to TRBJ2-7; D remains unclear. Germline CDR1 is SGHVS and CDR2 is FNYEAQ. The CDR3 totals 11 residues. Deletions cut 5 bases from V and 1 base from J, with 3 bases between. CDR3 sequence: CASSPSYEQYF. CDR3 in DNA: TGTGCCAGCAGCCCTTCCTACGAGCAGTACTTC.

The V gene is TRBV5-1, the J gene TRBJ1-2, with 9 bases fitting TRBD1. The germline V gene encodes CDR1 SGHRS and CDR2 YFSETQ. After removal of 6 bases from V and 1 base from J, the junction contained 10 bases not matched to a gene. The CDR3 length is 16 residues. The CDR3 coding sequence is TGCGCCAGCACCCAAGGGACAGGGAGATTTAACTATGGCTACACCTTC. This sequence encodes CASTQGTGRFNYGYTF.

The chain is built from TRBV28 and TRBJ2-3; D uncertain. The CDR3 totals 16 residues. Germline CDR1 MDHEN, CDR2 SYDVKM. V lost 6 bases and J lost 0, with 16 bases in between. The CDR3: CASSDPGRPSTDTQYF. The CDR3 nucleotides are TGTGCCAGCAGCGACCCCGGACGGCCGAGCACAGATACGCAGTATTTT.

The rearrangement uses TRBV7-9 and TRBJ2-1; 9 nucleotides match TRBD2. V dropped 5 bases and J dropped 6; count of bases not matched to a gene: 14. The CDR3 runs to 17 residues. The V gene's germline CDR1 is SEHNR and CDR2 FQNEAQ (reference sequence). The CDR3 DNA reads as TGTGCCAGCAGCCTATTACCCGGGACAGCGGGAGGCAATGAGCAGTTCTTC. Translating gives CASSLLPGTAGGNEQFF.

V usage is TRBV11-2 and J usage is TRBJ2-2; 9 nucleotides match TRBD2. This CDR3 has 15 residues. CDR1 is SGHAT and CDR2 is FQNNGV in the germline V gene. J was trimmed by 6 bases and V by 5 bases; bases with no gene match: 7. The CDR3 loop is CASSKRGAGSGELFF. For the CDR3, the DNA is TGTGCCAGCAGCAAGCGGGGGGCAGGTTCCGGGGAGCTGTTTTTT.

This sequence joins TRBV6-1 and TRBJ1-2; 8 bases match TRBD1. Looked up from germline, CDR1 is MNHNS and CDR2 is SASEGT. Germline trimming cut 3 bases from V and 4 bases from J; bases unmatched to any gene: 7. This CDR3 region has 15 residues. Here the CDR3 reads CASSEWTGTGYGYTF. CDR3 bases: TGTGCCAGCAGTGAGTGGACAGGGACGGGCTATGGCTACACCTTC.

This clone appeared a few times. For the CDR3, the DNA is TGCGCCAGCAGCTTCGGGGGGGGGAATGAGCAGTTCTTC. Its protein is CASSFGGGNEQFF. The genes are TRBV5-1 and TRBJ2-1; 8 bases are shared with TRBD2. Germline loops: CDR1 SGHRS, CDR2 YFSETQ. The CDR3 is 13 amino acids. V trimming: 2 bases; J trimming: 7 bases; junction bases outside the gene matches: 2.

This chain connects TRBV7-3 to TRBJ1-1, with D possibly being TRBD1 (5 bases). Germline CDR1 and CDR2: SGHTA and FQGTGA. Trimming shortened V by 5 bases and J by 10 bases, and 17 bases separated the two germline ends. The CDR3 is 13 residues long. The CDR3 loop is CASSPGGTVGAFF. The DNA for the CDR3 is TGTGCCAGCAGCCCCGGGGGAACGGTAGGAGCTTTCTTT.

The chain combines TRBV4-1 with TRBJ1-1; no clear D gene. The V end was cut by 6 bases, the J end by 1 base, with 15 bases between. The CDR3 is made up of 15 amino acids. Germline V gene sequence: CDR1 MGHRA, CDR2 YSYEKL. Written as DNA, the CDR3 is TGCGCCAGCAGTCTCGTCGAGAGAACGAACACTGAAGCTTTCTTT. Amino acids: CASSLVERTNTEAFF.

The chain is built from TRBV28 and TRBJ1-2; the match to TRBD1 covers 9 bases. Germline CDR1 MDHEN, CDR2 SYDVKM. CDR3 length: 13 amino acids. V was pared by 5 bases and J by 8 bases, with 6 bases of the junction left unmatched. The CDR3 reads CASSLQGQGGYTF. CDR3 DNA sequence: TGTGCCAGCAGTCTCCAGGGACAGGGAGGCTACACCTTC.

J is TRBJ1-4 and V is TRBV11-2; D gene unclear. The CDR3 length is 16 residues. CDR1 is SGHAT and CDR2 is FQNNGV in the germline V gene. Deletions cut 5 bases from V and 0 bases from J, with 13 bases between. The CDR3 spells CASSPDGSATNEKLFF. CDR3 DNA sequence: TGTGCCAGCAGCCCAGATGGGTCTGCAACTAATGAAAAACTGTTTTTT.

The CDR3 region is CASSQDLTLALGRETQYF. The DNA of the CDR3 is TGCGCCAGCAGCCAAGATCTCACTCTAGCCTTAGGTCGGGAGACCCAGTACTTC. The chain is built from TRBV4-1 and TRBJ2-5; D is perhaps TRBD2 (5 bases). The V end was cut by 0 bases, the J end by 5 bases, with 22 bases between. The CDR3 contains 18 residues. Looked up from germline, CDR1 is MGHRA and CDR2 is YSYEKL.

V is TRBV9 and J is TRBJ2-7; 7 nucleotides line up with TRBD1. The CDR3 runs 14 residues. From germline, CDR1 is SGDLS and CDR2 YYNGEE. V was clipped by 4 bases and J by 3 bases; unmatched bases: 7. This CDR3 reads CASSPWTGNYEQYF. The DNA for the CDR3 is TGTGCCAGCAGCCCTTGGACAGGTAACTACGAGCAGTACTTC.

This clone was seen once. The chain has TRBV7-9 and TRBJ2-2; 10 positions agree with TRBD2. The V and J ends lost 5 bases and 1 base, in that order; junction bases with no gene match: 4. Germline V gene lookup returns CDR1 SEHNR and CDR2 FQNEAQ (reference sequence). The CDR3 contains 16 residues. The CDR3 DNA reads TGTGCCAGCAGCCCGAGGACTAGCGGGAACACCGGGGAGCTGTTTTTT. Amino acids: CASSPRTSGNTGELFF.